What follows describes a single T cell receptor (beta chain). What it binds is not known. The V gene's germline CDR1 is LNHDA and CDR2 SQIVND (reference sequence). The CDR3 is 15 amino acids. V gave up 3 bases and J gave up 3 bases; unmatched junction bases: 3. Only in-frame clones appear in the TCRdb table, and some are missing; sequencing was by immunoSEQ multiplex PCR. Of about 81,000 clones listed, 85% to 95% are singletons. These data originate in a study of PD-L1 blockade in urothelial cancer. Across the whole study: Males with urothelial cancer arising in the bladder constituted most of the roughly 30 patients. Each blood sample yielded a median of around 130,000 T cells. Points from the study as a whole: Pretreatment blood TCR clonality under the median forecast improved survival.

The chain joins TRBV19 to TRBJ1-1; 11 bases line up with TRBD1. The sequence came from a man aged 55 to 70 with urothelial cancer. Sequenced material: PBMCs, taken around atezolizumab (anti-PD-L1) treatment. The CDR3 loop reads CASSMTGQGDTEAFF. In nucleotides, the CDR3 is TGTGCCAGTAGTATGACGGGACAGGGGGACACTGAAGCTTTCTTT.